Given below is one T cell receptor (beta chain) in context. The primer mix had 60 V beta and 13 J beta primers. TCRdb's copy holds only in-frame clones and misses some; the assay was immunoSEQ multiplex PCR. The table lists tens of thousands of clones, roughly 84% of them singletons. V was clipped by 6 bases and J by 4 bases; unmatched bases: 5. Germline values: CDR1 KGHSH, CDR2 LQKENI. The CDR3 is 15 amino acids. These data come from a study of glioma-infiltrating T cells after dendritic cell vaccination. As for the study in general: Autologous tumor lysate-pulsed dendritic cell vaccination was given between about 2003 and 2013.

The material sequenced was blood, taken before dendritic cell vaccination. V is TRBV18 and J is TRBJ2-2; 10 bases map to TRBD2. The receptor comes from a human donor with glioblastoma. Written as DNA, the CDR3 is TGTGCCAGCTCGTCGGGACTAGCGCCCACCGGGGAGCTGTTTTTT. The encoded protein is CASSSGLAPTGELFF.